One and the same sample provided the 32 T cell receptor beta chains below, sequenced in a study of persistence of HIV-infected CD4 T cells. Which antigens these TCRs recognize remains unknown. Overlapping HIV-1 Gag 15-mer peptides at approximately 1 ug per peptide per mL were used. CD40L/CD69 double-negative CD45RO-high memory CD4+ T cells were collected. This was the immunoSEQ version 4 assay in survey mode. Repertoires were generated with immunoSEQ multiplex PCR, while TCRdb's copy carries only in-frame clones and drops some. The sample shows over 40,000 clones, about 80% of them seen only once. Sequenced here: CD4+ T cells sorted from PBMCs after 18-hour stimulation, sampled from a patient who received antiretroviral therapy. These receptors were obtained from an adult man with HIV who was CMV-seropositive.

The rearrangement joins TRBV19 to TRBJ1-2; no reliable D call. CDR3 length: 13 residues. With 3 bases removed from V and 2 bases from J, the gap between germline ends came to 7 bases. From germline, CDR1 is LNHDA and CDR2 SQIVND (reference sequence). This chain's CDR3 is CASSIITNYGYTF. As DNA, the CDR3 is TGTGCCAGTAGTATCATAACGAACTATGGCTACACCTTC.

This clone has a handful of counts. The rearrangement joins TRBV18 to TRBJ1-2, with 11 bases matching TRBD1. After removal of 3 bases from V and 8 bases from J, the junction contained 11 bases not matched to a gene. The CDR3 length is 16 residues. Germline CDR1 is KGHSH and CDR2 is LQKENI. Here the CDR3 reads CASSPQIRDRGDGYTF. CDR3 DNA: TGTGCCAGCTCACCGCAAATCCGGGACAGGGGGGACGGCTACACCTTC. Complete variable domain (other parts from reference TRBV18 and TRBJ1-2): NAGVMQNPRHLVRRRGQEARLRCSPMKGHSHVYWYRQLPEEGLKFMVYLQKENIIDESGMPKERFSAEFPKEGPSILRIQQVVRGDSAAYFCASSPQIRDRGDGYTFGSGTRLTVV.

The chain uses TRBV19 and TRBJ2-7; no reliable D call. Trimming took 6 bases from V and 3 from J, leaving 12 bases between them. Germline-derived CDR1 and CDR2 are LNHDA and SQIVND (reference sequence). The CDR3 consists of 13 residues. This chain's CDR3 is CASSPTRNYEQYF. The CDR3 coding sequence is TGTGCCAGTAGCCCCACCCGCAACTACGAGCAGTACTTC.

This chain connects TRBV7-9 to TRBJ1-1; 7 positions match TRBD1. CDR1 and CDR2 from the germline V gene are SEHNR and FQNEAQ (reference sequence). This CDR3 contains 14 residues. Trimming removed 3 bases from V and 4 bases from J; junction bases left unmatched: 5. The CDR3 sequence is CASSFTDRVTEAFF. DNA for the CDR3: TGTGCCAGCAGCTTTACAGACAGGGTCACTGAAGCTTTCTTT.

This chain connects TRBV20-1 to TRBJ1-2, with TRBD1 matching over 7 bases. Germline lookup yields CDR1 DFQATT and CDR2 SNEGSKA (reference sequence). The V gene end was trimmed by 3 bases and the J gene end by 7 bases; junction bases not matched to a gene: 5. The CDR3 runs 12 residues. CDR3 loop: CSASTGAGGYTF. CDR3 DNA: TGCAGTGCTAGTACAGGGGCGGGTGGCTACACCTTC.

V usage is TRBV6-5 and J usage is TRBJ1-1; the D is unclear. Looked up from germline, CDR1 is MNHEY and CDR2 is SVGAGI. CDR3 length: 12 amino acids. V was cut by 7 bases and J by 3 bases, with 9 bases left in between. The DNA of the CDR3 is TGTGCCAGCACCACGCGGGACACTGAAGCTTTCTTT. Residues: CASTTRDTEAFF.

This rearrangement joins TRBV7-9 to TRBJ2-4; 9 bases align to TRBD2. This CDR3 is 16 amino acids long. Germline V gene data show CDR1 as SEHNR and CDR2 as FQNEAQ (reference sequence). V dropped 5 bases and J dropped 5; count of bases not matched to a gene: 10. The CDR3 sequence: CASSPILAGGENIQYF. CDR3 nucleotides: TGTGCCAGCAGCCCTATACTAGCGGGCGGGGAAAACATTCAGTACTTC.

As regards this clone: This CDR3 is also generated by other DNA sequences in the sample. V is TRBV28 and J is TRBJ1-4, with TRBD1 matching 10 bases. V dropped 5 bases and J dropped 0; count of bases not matched to a gene: 3. Germline loops: CDR1 MDHEN, CDR2 SYDVKM. The CDR3 length is 16 residues. The CDR3 nucleotides read TGTGCCAGCAGTAGACAGGGGGCGGCAACTAATGAAAAACTGTTTTTT. Its translation: CASSRQGAATNEKLFF.

This clone was found once. CDR3: CASSYTGGAGQPQHF. As DNA, the CDR3 is TGTGCCAGCAGTTACACAGGGGGAGCGGGTCAGCCCCAGCATTTT. This chain links TRBV6-5 with TRBJ1-5; 8 positions agree with TRBD1. The CDR3 spans 15 residues. CDR1 is MNHEY and CDR2 is SVGAGI in the germline V gene. The ends lost 2 bases at V and 6 bases at J; junction bases unmatched: 6.

A few counts support this clone. The V call is TRBV18, the J call TRBJ2-7; TRBD1 matches at 7 bases. The V and J ends lost 2 bases and 3 bases, in that order; junction bases with no gene match: 4. The CDR3 consists of 14 residues. Germline CDR1 is KGHSH and CDR2 is LQKENI. The CDR3 spells CASSPAGGGYEQYF. CDR3 DNA sequence: TGTGCCAGCTCACCAGCAGGGGGTGGCTACGAGCAGTACTTC.

This clone appeared a few times. The chain couples TRBV7-9 to TRBJ1-2; 9 bases agree with TRBD1. With V trimmed by 0 bases and J by 4 bases, 3 bases remained unmatched. CDR1 and CDR2 (germline): SEHNR, FQNEAQ (reference sequence). The CDR3 totals 15 residues. This CDR3 reads CASSLATGGSYGYTF. CDR3 nucleotide sequence: TGTGCCAGCAGCTTAGCGACAGGGGGGAGCTATGGCTACACCTTC. Full variable domain (remainder filled in from reference TRBV7-9 and TRBJ1-2): DTGVSQNPRHKITKRGQNVTFRCDPISEHNRLYWYRQTLGQGPEFLTYFQNEAQLEKSRLLSDRFSAERPKGSFSTLEIQRTEQGDSAMYLCASSLATGGSYGYTFGSGTRLTVV.

This chain links TRBV5-1 with TRBJ2-2, with 14 bases fitting TRBD2. Germline lookup yields CDR1 SGHRS and CDR2 YFSETQ. CDR3 size: 17 residues. Trimming removed 4 bases from V and 2 bases from J; junction bases left unmatched: 4. The DNA for the CDR3 is TGCGCCAGCAGCAGGACTAGCGGGGGGAAAAACACCGGGGAGCTGTTTTTT. It translates to CASSRTSGGKNTGELFF.

This clone was picked up one time. The chain has TRBV12-3 or TRBV12-4 and TRBJ2-7; 7 bases match TRBD1. Unmatched junction bases numbered 5, after V lost 3 bases and J lost 6 bases. The length of the CDR3 is 13 residues. CDR3 in DNA: TGTGCCAGCAGTTTTAAGGGGGCTGGCGAGCAGTACTTC. Its translation: CASSFKGAGEQYF.

The rearrangement joins TRBV9 to TRBJ2-5; 10 bases are shared with TRBD2. CDR1 is SGDLS and CDR2 is YYNGEE in the germline V gene. Trimming at V came to 4 bases and at J to 5 bases, leaving 8 bases not matched to a gene. The CDR3 has 15 residues. The CDR3 bases are TGTGCCAGCAGCTCCCTTTCTAGCGGGGGTGAGACCCAGTACTTC. It specifies CASSSLSSGGETQYF. Full variable domain (remainder filled in from reference TRBV9 and TRBJ2-5): DSGVTQTPKHLITATGQRVTLRCSPRSGDLSVYWYQQSLDQGLQFLIQYYNGEERAKGNILERFSAQQFPDLHSELNLSSLELGDSALYFCASSSLSSGGETQYFGPGTRLLVL.

CDR3: CASSQDPVGNTEAFF. CDR3 coding DNA: TGCGCCAGCAGCCAAGATCCGGTAGGGAACACTGAAGCTTTCTTT. The chain is built from TRBV4-3 and TRBJ1-1; D gene ambiguous. Trimming shortened V by 0 bases and J by 1 base, and 9 bases separated the two germline ends. The germline V gene has CDR1 LGHNA and CDR2 YSLEER. This CDR3 has 15 residues.

V usage is TRBV19 and J usage is TRBJ2-1, with D possibly TRBD2 on 6 matching bases. The CDR3 has 14 residues. Germline loops: CDR1 LNHDA, CDR2 SQIVND (reference sequence). The ends were cut back, 9 bases at V and 6 bases at J, with 18 bases in the middle. CDR3 protein: CASQRGLGGNEQFF. The CDR3 DNA is TGTGCCAGCCAGAGGGGACTTGGCGGCAATGAGCAGTTCTTC.

This clone was seen a few times. This chain uses TRBV4-2 with TRBJ1-5; 10 bases align to TRBD1. The CDR3 consists of 18 residues. After removal of 0 bases from V and 5 bases from J, the junction contained 10 bases not matched to a gene. Germline CDR1 LGHNA, CDR2 YNFKEQ. The CDR3 loop reads CASSQEAAVDRGDQPQHF. The CDR3 DNA is TGTGCCAGCAGCCAAGAAGCAGCCGTGGACAGGGGGGATCAGCCCCAGCATTTT.

The chain joins TRBV27 to TRBJ2-5; tentatively, D is TRBD1 (6 bases). CDR3 length: 15 amino acids. V dropped 3 bases and J dropped 4 bases, with 15 bases sitting between them. Germline V lookup: CDR1 MNHEY, CDR2 SMNVEV (reference sequence). The CDR3, as DNA: TGTGCCAGCAGTTTCTCCGGGACAAGGACAGAGACCCAGTACTTC. Translated: CASSFSGTRTETQYF.

The rearrangement uses TRBV6-6 and TRBJ2-7; 7 bases are a match to TRBD2. The CDR3 covers 14 residues. CDR1 and CDR2 (germline): MNHNY, SVGAGI (reference sequence). V was clipped by 10 bases and J by 2 bases; unmatched bases: 11. The CDR3 reads CATAGGGIPYEQYF. The CDR3 DNA reads as TGTGCCACCGCGGGCGGGGGAATACCCTACGAGCAGTACTTC.

The J gene is TRBJ1-3, the V gene TRBV28, with a possible D match to TRBD1 (5 bases). Trimming shortened V by 5 bases and J by 0 bases, and 11 bases separated the two germline ends. The CDR3 runs 15 residues. Germline CDR1 reads MDHEN; CDR2 reads SYDVKM. The CDR3 loop is CASSPGLLSGNTIYF. CDR3 DNA sequence: TGTGCCAGCAGTCCGGGACTCCTCTCTGGAAACACCATATATTTT.

The chain carries TRBV3-1 (or the pseudogene TRBV3-2) and TRBJ2-7, with a tentative D call TRBD2 (5 bases). The germline gives CDR1 LGHDT, CDR2 YNNKEL (reference sequence). The CDR3 has 14 amino acids. The V end lost 1 base, the J end lost 9 bases, and 16 bases lay between the germline ends. CDR3 loop: CASSQAGGGEGQYF. In DNA, the CDR3 is TGTGCCAGCAGCCAAGCGGGCGGCGGAGAGGGGCAGTACTTC.

The chain combines TRBV5-1 with TRBJ1-1; a weak D match, TRBD1 (5 bases). The V and J ends lost 4 bases and 2 bases respectively, with 6 bases between them. Per the germline V gene, CDR1 is SGHRS and CDR2 is YFSETQ. The CDR3 covers 12 residues. CDR3 in DNA: TGCGCCAGCAGCCGGGACAACACTGAAGCTTTCTTT. Encoded protein: CASSRDNTEAFF.

The rearrangement links TRBV30 to TRBJ2-3, with 10 positions matching TRBD2. V was clipped by 0 bases and J by 6 bases; unmatched bases: 6. Per germline, CDR1 GTSNPN and CDR2 SVGIG (reference sequence). CDR3 length equals 15 residues. The CDR3 nucleotides are TGTGCCTGGAGTGTACCTAGCGGGAGTCTGGATACGCAGTATTTT. Translated: CAWSVPSGSLDTQYF.

The chain employs TRBV19 and TRBJ2-5; the D gene is possibly TRBD2 (6 bases). From germline, CDR1 is LNHDA and CDR2 SQIVND (reference sequence). The CDR3 runs 13 residues. V lost 5 bases to trimming and J lost 3 bases, with 10 bases between them. The CDR3 spells CASSPEGKETQYF. The CDR3 DNA reads TGTGCCAGTAGTCCGGAGGGGAAAGAGACCCAGTACTTC.

In its sample, this clone is medium-sized. This chain joins TRBV4-2 and TRBJ1-1; maybe TRBD1 (6 bases). Germline V gene sequence: CDR1 LGHNA, CDR2 YNFKEQ. The CDR3 runs 14 residues. V gave up 3 bases and J gave up 6 bases, with 14 bases separating them. DNA for the CDR3: TGTGCCAGCAGCCAGATTGTACAGGGATCTGAAGCTTTCTTT. Amino acid sequence: CASSQIVQGSEAFF.

The chain recombines TRBV5-1 with TRBJ2-7; D unresolved. Trimming pared 1 base from V and 4 bases from J, leaving 12 bases between. CDR3 size: 14 residues. CDR1 SGHRS and CDR2 YFSETQ come from the germline V gene. CDR3 amino acids: CASSLSGPSYEQYF. The CDR3 DNA follows: TGCGCCAGCAGCTTGTCCGGGCCGAGTTACGAGCAGTACTTC. The full variable domain, rest sourced from reference TRBV5-1 and TRBJ2-7, is KAGVTQTPRYLIKTRGQQVTLSCSPISGHRSVSWYQQTPGQGLQFLFEYFSETQRNKGNFPGRFSGRQFSNSRSEMNVSTLELGDSALYLCASSLSGPSYEQYFGPGTRLTVT.

This chain uses TRBV2 with TRBJ2-7; 8 positions match TRBD1. There are 15 residues in the CDR3. Germline CDR1 reads SNHLY; CDR2 reads FYNNEI. J gave up 0 bases and V 6 bases, and 7 bases lay outside the gene matches. CDR3 coding DNA: TGTGCCAGCAGGGAGAACAGGGGGAGCTCCTACGAGCAGTACTTC. This codes for CASRENRGSSYEQYF.

V usage is TRBV7-8 and J usage is TRBJ1-1, with D perhaps TRBD1 (6 bases). Trimming took 2 bases from V and 3 from J, leaving 16 bases between them. The CDR3 runs to 16 residues. Germline V gene sequence: CDR1 SGHVS, CDR2 FQNEAQ. The CDR3 bases are TGTGCCAGCAGCTTAACGTCCGGGACAATAGACACTGAAGCTTTCTTT. It translates to CASSLTSGTIDTEAFF. The full variable domain, completed using reference TRBV7-8 and TRBJ1-1, is GAGVSQSPRYKVAKRGQDVALRCDPISGHVSLFWYQQALGQGPEFLTYFQNEAQLDKSGLPSDRFFAERPEGSVSTLKIQRTQQEDSAVYLCASSLTSGTIDTEAFFGQGTRLTVV.

CDR3 amino acids: CASSRDIHYEQYF. The CDR3 DNA is TGTGCCAGCAGCCGGGACATCCACTACGAGCAGTACTTC. This rearrangement joins TRBV6-5 to TRBJ2-7; D perhaps matches TRBD1 (6 bases). The CDR3 covers 13 residues. The germline V gene has CDR1 MNHEY and CDR2 SVGAGI. The V gene lost 6 bases and the J gene lost 3 bases, with 12 bases spanning the gap.

The chain links TRBV16 to TRBJ2-5, with 12 nucleotides matching TRBD2. This CDR3 has 16 amino acids. Germline V gives CDR1 KGHSY, CDR2 FQNENV. V trimming: 0 bases; J trimming: 5 bases; junction bases outside the gene matches: 4. CDR3 sequence (DNA): TGTGCCAGCAGCCAATCGACTAGCGGGAGAGGGGAGACCCAGTACTTC. Translated: CASSQSTSGRGETQYF.

This clone rates as medium-sized. The chain uses TRBV14 and TRBJ2-7; 7 nucleotides align to TRBD1. CDR3 length: 14 residues. The V gene end was trimmed by 4 bases and the J gene end by 3 bases; junction bases not matched to a gene: 6. Germline values: CDR1 SGHDN, CDR2 FVKESK. The CDR3 reads CASSRQQGSYEQYF. CDR3 nucleotides: TGTGCCAGCAGCCGACAACAGGGGAGCTACGAGCAGTACTTC.

This chain links TRBV6-2 or TRBV6-3 with TRBJ2-2; 7 bases line up with TRBD1. The V and J ends lost 5 bases and 4 bases, in that order; junction bases with no gene match: 10. The CDR3 is 16 residues long. Germline V gives CDR1 MNHEY, CDR2 SVGEGT. The CDR3 reads CASSRAGGRSTGELFF. CDR3 coding DNA: TGTGCCAGCAGTCGGGCAGGGGGTAGAAGCACCGGGGAGCTGTTTTTT.